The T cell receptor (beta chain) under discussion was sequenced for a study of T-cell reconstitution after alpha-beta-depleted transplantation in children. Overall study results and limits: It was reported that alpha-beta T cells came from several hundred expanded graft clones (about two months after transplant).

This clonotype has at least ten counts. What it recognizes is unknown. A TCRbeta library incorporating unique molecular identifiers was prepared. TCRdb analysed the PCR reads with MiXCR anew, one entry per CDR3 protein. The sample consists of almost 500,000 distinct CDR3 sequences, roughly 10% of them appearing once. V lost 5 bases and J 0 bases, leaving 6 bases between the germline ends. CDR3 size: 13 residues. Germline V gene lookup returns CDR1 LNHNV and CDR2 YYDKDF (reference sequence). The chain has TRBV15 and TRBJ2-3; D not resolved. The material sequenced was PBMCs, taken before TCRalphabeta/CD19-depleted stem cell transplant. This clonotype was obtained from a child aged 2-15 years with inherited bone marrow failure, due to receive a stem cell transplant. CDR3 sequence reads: CATSQDSTDTQYF. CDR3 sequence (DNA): TGTGCCACCAGCCAGGATAGCACAGATACGCAGTATTTT.